Listed below are T cell receptor beta chains from one sample, sequenced in a study of graft-versus-host responses after intestinal transplantation. The antigens for these receptors are not known. Repertoires were generated with immunoSEQ multiplex PCR, while TCRdb's copy carries only in-frame clones and drops some. This table has 80,000 to 100,000 clones, 92% appearing once. Sequenced here: unstimulated CD4+ T cells sorted from spleen or lymph node cells, sampled before intestinal transplant. The receptors shown here come from a human donor who received an intestinal transplant. Both conserved end residues are trimmed from each CDR3. A D gene is named only where the DNA matches it firmly.

D: -; V: TRBV30; J: TRBJ1-6; CDR3: AWSKAGPQGSPLH
D: -; V: TRBV7-9; J: TRBJ1-3; CDR3: ASSLQGTTRFSGNTIY
D: -; V: TRBV11-2; J: TRBJ1-1; CDR3: ASSLDGEGTEAF
D: -; V: TRBV5-1; J: TRBJ2-6; CDR3: ASSLGVRGGSSGANVLT
D: TRBD1; V: TRBV19; J: TRBJ2-2; CDR3: ASSRSGQINTGELF
D: TRBD1; V: TRBV9; J: TRBJ1-2; CDR3: ASSVDPHRGADYGYT
D: -; V: TRBV7-2; J: TRBJ2-7; CDR3: ASSLVHLSGGSSYEQY
D: TRBD2; V: TRBV7-6; J: TRBJ2-7; CDR3: ASSLSSGGLSYEQY
D: -; V: TRBV30; J: TRBJ2-2; CDR3: AWTDYTGELF
D: TRBD2; V: TRBV10-1; J: TRBJ2-7; CDR3: ASSGETSGKSEQY